The clone carrying this TCR beta chain was recorded at least ten times. The target antigen is unknown. Primed by a sample-barcoded 5' primer and a J-beta primer mix, a second PCR proceeded for about 7 to 11 cycles. Every cDNA was tagged by a template-switch adaptor with 12 random nucleotides. TCRdb reprocessed the 5' RACE reads with MiXCR, giving one entry per CDR3 protein. The sample shows about 1,500,000 distinct CDR3 sequences, 28% of them seen only once. This entry is derived from a study of blood T cells in healthy people across ages. Study-wide findings and caveats: Per million T cells, the diversity of TCR beta decreased roughly linearly as age advanced. Shifts in expanded clonotypes may have been confounded by donor CMV status, which was unknown.

With 5 bases clipped from V and 2 bases from J, the junction kept 3 bases outside the gene matches. Germline values: CDR1 SGHTA, CDR2 FQGNSA. CDR3 length: 15 residues. Per sample, no less than 5.5 micrograms of total RNA were extracted. The chain employs TRBV7-2 and TRBJ2-7; 13 bases line up with TRBD2. The sequence was collected from a woman aged 30 to 39 in good health. The sample comprised blood. For the CDR3, the DNA is TGTGCCAGCAGCCCGGGACTAGCGGGAACCTACGAGCAGTACTTC. Translating gives CASSPGLAGTYEQYF. Full variable domain (remainder filled in from reference TRBV7-2 and TRBJ2-7): GAGVSQSPSNKVTEKGKDVELRCDPISGHTALYWYRQSLGQGLEFLIYFQGNSAPDKSGLPSDRFSAERTGGSVSTLTIQRTQQEDSAVYLCASSPGLAGTYEQYFGPGTRLTVT.